The 19 T cell receptor beta chains below come from one sample, sequenced in a study of control samples from healthy donors and cancer patients (dated by TCRdb to about 2020). Receptors were amplified or captured by the immunoSEQ multiplex PCR assay. TCRdb obtained this table from immuneACCESS and retained in-frame rearrangements with V and J assigned. These tables miss some clones; where compared with another copy, unresolved V genes account for less than half of the shortfall, and the remainder is unexplained. Across this sample there are around 30,000 clones, with over 75% seen only once. 6.5% to 7% of the sample is in the top ten clones. Sequenced input: PBMCs. The receptors derive from a woman aged 55 to 70 with head and neck cancer.

The rearrangement uses TRBV5-8 and TRBJ2-5, with 12 bases that match TRBD2. J gave up 4 bases and V 0 bases, and 7 bases lay outside the gene matches. Germline CDR1 reads SGHTS; CDR2 reads YDEGEE. This CDR3 has 17 residues. The CDR3 coding sequence is TGTGCCAGCAGCTTGGGACTAGCGGGAGTTGATGGAGAGACCCAGTACTTC. Its protein is CASSLGLAGVDGETQYF.

The chain uses TRBV27 and TRBJ2-4; no clear D. The V end lost 4 bases, the J end lost 0 bases, and 7 bases lay between the germline ends. CDR3 length equals 14 residues. The germline gives CDR1 MNHEY, CDR2 SMNVEV (reference sequence). The CDR3 loop reads CASSSSLAKNIQYF. The CDR3, as DNA: TGTGCCAGCAGTTCTAGTCTAGCCAAAAACATTCAGTACTTC.

This clone was counted only a few times. V gene TRBV9 combines with J gene TRBJ2-5; 7 bases map to TRBD2. The length of the CDR3 is 13 residues. Unmatched junction bases numbered 3, after V lost 3 bases and J lost 4 bases. Germline-derived CDR1 and CDR2 are SGDLS and YYNGEE. The CDR3 coding sequence is TGTGCCAGCAGCGCGGGACTAAGAGAGACCCAGTACTTC. It yields the protein CASSAGLRETQYF.

The rearrangement links TRBV6-2 or TRBV6-3 to TRBJ2-7; 11 bases agree with TRBD1. Germline CDR1 reads MNHEY; CDR2 reads SVGEGT. V shed 6 bases and J 4 bases; nucleotides not matched to a gene: 5. The CDR3 spans 14 residues. The CDR3 DNA is TGTGCCAGCAGCAGGGACAGGGGGATGTACGAGCAGTACTTC. This encodes CASSRDRGMYEQYF.

This chain links TRBV19 with TRBJ1-2; D may be TRBD1 (6 bases). Trimming left V 3 bases short and J 8 bases short, with 13 bases between. Germline CDR1 is LNHDA and CDR2 is SQIVND (reference sequence). This CDR3 has 13 residues. Here the CDR3 DNA reads TGTGCCAGTAGTATTCTTGGCAGGGGAGGCTACACCTTC. Amino acid sequence: CASSILGRGGYTF.

In DNA form, the CDR3 reads TGTGCCAGCAGCGCGATAGCGGGTTTAGCCTACAATGAGCAGTTCTTC. Protein product: CASSAIAGLAYNEQFF. The V and J genes are TRBV9 and TRBJ2-1; 7 bases match TRBD2. Trimming removed 3 bases from V and 2 bases from J; junction bases left unmatched: 8. CDR1 and CDR2 from the germline V gene are SGDLS and YYNGEE. The CDR3 is 16 amino acids.

This chain joins TRBV25-1 and TRBJ2-2, with D possibly TRBD1 on 6 matching bases. V lost 3 bases and J 3 bases, leaving 8 bases between the germline ends. Germline V gene sequence: CDR1 MGHDK, CDR2 SYGVNS. The CDR3 consists of 14 residues. In DNA, the CDR3 is TGTGCCAGCAGTGATACAGGGCACACCGGGGAGCTGTTTTTT. Its protein product is CASSDTGHTGELFF. The full variable domain, in which reference TRBV25-1 and TRBJ2-2 provide the parts outside the CDR3, is EADIYQTPRYLVIGTGKKITLECSQTMGHDKMYWYQQDPGMELHLIHYSYGVNSTEKGDLSSESTVSRIRTEHFPLTLESARPSHTSQYLCASSDTGHTGELFFGEGSRLTVL.

J is TRBJ2-1 and V is TRBV30, with 8 positions matching TRBD2. Germline V CDR1 and CDR2: GTSNPN, SVGIG (reference sequence). Trimming at V came to 4 bases and at J to 8 bases, leaving 13 bases not matched to a gene. The CDR3 covers 15 residues. The DNA of the CDR3 is TGTGCCTGGATGCGCCTAGGCGGGGGGAGGGATGAGCAGTTCTTC. This sequence encodes CAWMRLGGGRDEQFF.

V usage is TRBV10-1 and J usage is TRBJ2-1; either TRBD1 or TRBD2 may supply D (6 bases each). The CDR3 has 16 residues. Looked up from germline, CDR1 is WNHNN and CDR2 is SYGVQD (reference sequence). V gave up 0 bases and J gave up 1 base, with 10 bases separating them. This chain's CDR3 is CASSESGGHSYNEQFF. CDR3 in DNA: TGCGCCAGCAGTGAGTCCGGGGGCCATTCCTACAATGAGCAGTTCTTC.

The V and J genes are TRBV3-1 (or the pseudogene TRBV3-2) and TRBJ2-3; 11 nucleotides agree with TRBD2. The CDR3 loop spans 17 amino acids. The trim removed 2 bases at V and 4 bases at J, leaving 8 bases unmatched. CDR1 LGHDT and CDR2 YNNKEL come from the germline V gene (reference sequence). CDR3 sequence: CASSQLAGGKFSDTQYF. Written as DNA, the CDR3 is TGTGCCAGCAGCCAATTAGCGGGGGGGAAATTTTCAGATACGCAGTATTTT.

V usage is TRBV4-2 and J usage is TRBJ1-5; unclear D gene. This CDR3 is 15 amino acids long. Between the trimmed V and J ends, which lost 0 bases and 1 base, there was a span of 7 bases. The germline V gene encodes CDR1 LGHNA and CDR2 YNFKEQ. CDR3 in amino acids: CASSQEQESNQPQHF. The CDR3 nucleotides read TGTGCCAGCAGCCAAGAACAAGAGAGCAATCAGCCCCAGCATTTT.

This sequence joins TRBV5-1 and TRBJ1-6; TRBD1 matches at 9 bases. Trimming cost V 8 bases and J 4 bases; bases outside gene matches: 7. Germline V gives CDR1 SGHRS, CDR2 YFSETQ. The CDR3 runs 15 residues. The CDR3 DNA reads TGCGCCAGTAGGTCCGGGACAGGGTATAATTCACCCCTCCACTTT. It translates to CASRSGTGYNSPLHF.

This sequence joins TRBV4-1 and TRBJ2-1; 8 bases agree with TRBD2. Germline-derived CDR1 and CDR2 are MGHRA and YSYEKL. V gave up 2 bases and J gave up 7 bases; unmatched junction bases: 10. The CDR3 covers 16 residues. CDR3 loop: CASSQFKRELINEQFF. The CDR3 DNA sequence: TGCGCCAGCAGCCAATTCAAGCGGGAGTTGATAAATGAGCAGTTCTTC.

The V and J genes are TRBV9 and TRBJ2-7; D is unclear. This CDR3 is 14 amino acids long. Germline-derived CDR1 and CDR2 are SGDLS and YYNGEE. V was shortened by 0 bases and J by 6 bases, with 13 bases between the two germline ends. The CDR3 spells CASSVGEVMVEQYF. The DNA of the CDR3 is TGTGCCAGCAGCGTAGGTGAGGTCATGGTCGAGCAGTACTTC. Drawing the rest from reference TRBV9 and TRBJ2-7, the complete variable domain is DSGVTQTPKHLITATGQRVTLRCSPRSGDLSVYWYQQSLDQGLQFLIQYYNGEERAKGNILERFSAQQFPDLHSELNLSSLELGDSALYFCASSVGEVMVEQYFGPGTRLTVT.

This clone occurred a few times. The chain couples TRBV4-2 to TRBJ2-2; D gene ambiguous. Deletions cut 5 bases from V and 0 bases from J, with 16 bases between. The CDR3 consists of 17 residues. Germline CDR1 LGHNA, CDR2 YNFKEQ. The CDR3 loop reads CASSLLGITSNTGELFF. CDR3 sequence (DNA): TGTGCCAGCAGCTTACTCGGTATCACTTCGAACACCGGGGAGCTGTTTTTT.

V usage is TRBV6-1 and J usage is TRBJ2-7; TRBD1 is a possible D gene (5 bases). Trimming cost V 2 bases and J 2 bases, with 10 bases left between them. The CDR3 covers 14 residues. Germline loops: CDR1 MNHNS, CDR2 SASEGT. CDR3 DNA: TGTGCCAGCAGTGAAAACGGACACCCCTACGAGCAGTACTTC. It translates to CASSENGHPYEQYF.

This clone occurred a few times. The V and J genes are TRBV2 and TRBJ1-4; D call uncertain. Germline V gene sequence: CDR1 SNHLY, CDR2 FYNNEI. V was trimmed by 5 bases and J by 10 bases, leaving 17 bases between them. The CDR3 spans 14 residues. DNA of the CDR3: TGTGCCAGCAGTTTCGAGGGCCAGGAGGGAAAACTGTTTTTT. Translation gives CASSFEGQEGKLFF.

Here the CDR3 reads CASSAQGGNTEAFF. Written as DNA, the CDR3 is TGTGCCAGCAGTGCACAGGGAGGGAACACTGAAGCTTTCTTT. The chain has TRBV2 and TRBJ1-1, with D perhaps TRBD1 (6 bases). There are 14 residues in the CDR3. Trimming stripped 4 bases from V and 1 base from J, with 10 bases between. Germline V gene sequence: CDR1 SNHLY, CDR2 FYNNEI.

The chain combines TRBV2 with TRBJ1-2; D remains unclear. Trimming stripped 5 bases from V and 2 bases from J, with 3 bases between. This CDR3 is 11 amino acids long. Germline CDR1 SNHLY, CDR2 FYNNEI. Here the CDR3 DNA reads TGTGCCAGCAGTTCAAACTATGGCTACACCTTC. It codes for CASSSNYGYTF.